This T cell receptor beta chain was found in a study of T-cell memory formation after mild COVID-19. TCRdb analysed the 5' RACE reads with MiXCR anew, one entry per CDR3 protein. The sample gives over 120,000 distinct CDR3 sequences, roughly 6.3% of which show up once; around 2% is in the top ten. There are many counts of this clonotype. This CDR3 is 10 amino acids long. Trimming shortened V by 3 bases and J by 7 bases, and 3 bases separated the two germline ends. This chain joins TRBV12-3 or TRBV12-4 and TRBJ1-2; D call uncertain. The source is an adult woman who had mild COVID-19 (a few samples of this study predate the infection). Cell type and time point are not known. The sequencing sample was made of PBMCs or a T cell subset sorted from them (not recorded which). CDR3 sequence: CASSFTGYTF. In DNA form, the CDR3 reads TGTGCCAGCAGTTTTACTGGCTACACCTTC.